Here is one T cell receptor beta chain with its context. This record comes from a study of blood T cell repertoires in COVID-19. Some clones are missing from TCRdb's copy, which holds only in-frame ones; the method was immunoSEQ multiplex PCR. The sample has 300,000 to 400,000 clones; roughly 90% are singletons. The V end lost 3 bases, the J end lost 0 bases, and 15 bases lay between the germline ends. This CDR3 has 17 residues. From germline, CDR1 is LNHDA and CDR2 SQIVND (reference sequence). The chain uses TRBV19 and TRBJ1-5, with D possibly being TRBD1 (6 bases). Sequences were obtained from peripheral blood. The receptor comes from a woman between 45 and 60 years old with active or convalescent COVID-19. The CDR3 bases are TGTGCCAGTAGTATGGGGGGGGCCGCTTATAGCAATCAGCCCCAGCATTTT. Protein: CASSMGGAAYSNQPQHF.